The entry that follows covers one TCR beta chain sequence. Per the study methods: Quantification of nucleated cells was approximated via reference gene primer amplification. TCRdb's copy holds only in-frame clones and misses some; the assay was immunoSEQ multiplex PCR. V, J and clone size derive from that table, while D and trimming were established from the DNA sequence. The data hold nearly 45,000 clones, with 85% to 90% observed a single time. The sample comes from a study of blood T cell repertoires in COVID-19. What was sequenced was peripheral blood. The sequence derives from a man aged 40-55 years with COVID-19, enrolled during active disease.

Here the CDR3 reads CASSSVTGGTEAFF. CDR3 in DNA: TGTGCCAGCAGTTCCGTGACAGGGGGAACTGAAGCTTTCTTT. The chain employs TRBV2 and TRBJ1-1; 9 bases match TRBD1. V was clipped by 5 bases and J by 5 bases; unmatched bases: 6. Per germline, CDR1 SNHLY and CDR2 FYNNEI. This CDR3 spans 14 amino acids. Using reference TRBV2 and TRBJ1-1 for the parts outside the CDR3, the full variable domain is EPEVTQTPSHQVTQMGQEVILRCVPISNHLYFYWYRQILGQKVEFLVSFYNNEISEKSEIFDDQFSVERPDGSNFTLKIRSTKLEDSAMYFCASSSVTGGTEAFFGQGTRLTVV.